The 20 T cell receptor beta chains below all came from one sample that was sequenced in a study of Siglec-9 on CD8 T cells in melanoma (dated by TCRdb to between 2019 and 2020). Receptors were amplified or captured by the immunoSEQ multiplex PCR assay. Entries here come from immuneACCESS through TCRdb and include only in-frame sequences with V and J called. Some clones fail to appear in such tables; in the studies checked, an unresolved V gene covers under half of the shortfall, and the cause of the remainder is unknown. Here the sample has more than 30,000 clones; around 82% occur a single time. More than 1.5% of the sample belongs to the ten largest clones. Sequenced input: Siglec-9- CD8+ T cells sorted from blood. The sample's cell subset or site label, decoded: CD8 T cells lacking Siglec-9. These TCRs come from a human donor in good health.

V usage is TRBV6-6 and J usage is TRBJ2-1; D is possibly TRBD2 (6 bases). The CDR3 runs to 14 residues. The germline CDR1 and CDR2 sequences are MNHNY and SVGAGI (reference sequence). The V and J ends lost 5 bases and 7 bases respectively, with 15 bases between them. In nucleotides, the CDR3 is TGTGCCAGCAGTCGAGTCGCCGGGGGAAATGAGCAGTTCTTC. This codes for CASSRVAGGNEQFF.

This chain uses TRBV25-1 with TRBJ2-2, with TRBD1 identical over 10 bases. CDR3 length: 16 residues. V was clipped by 3 bases and J by 4 bases; unmatched bases: 5. The V gene's germline CDR1 is MGHDK and CDR2 SYGVNS. The chain's CDR3 is CASSDLGQGSTGELFF. The CDR3, as DNA: TGTGCCAGCAGTGATCTGGGACAGGGGAGCACCGGGGAGCTGTTTTTT.

This sequence joins TRBV27 and TRBJ2-5; 14 nucleotides match TRBD2. Trimming removed 5 bases from V and 4 bases from J; junction bases left unmatched: 9. This CDR3 is 17 amino acids long. CDR1 is MNHEY, CDR2 SMNVEV, per germline (reference sequence). The CDR3, as DNA: TGTGCCAGCAGTCCCGGGACTAGCGGGGGCTTAGGAGAGACCCAGTACTTC. Protein product: CASSPGTSGGLGETQYF.

The chain recombines TRBV10-2 with TRBJ2-2, with D tentatively TRBD1 (5 bases). This CDR3 is 15 amino acids long. V lost 2 bases and J 0 bases, leaving 7 bases between the germline ends. Per germline, CDR1 WSHSY and CDR2 SAAADI. The CDR3 reads CASSEKTANTGELFF. DNA of the CDR3: TGCGCCAGCAGTGAGAAGACAGCGAACACCGGGGAGCTGTTTTTT.

The gene calls are TRBV29-1 and TRBJ1-2; 12 bases are a match to TRBD1. The V segment lost 8 bases and the J segment 4 bases; nucleotides outside the gene matches: 11. The CDR3 sequence is 15 residues long. Germline-derived CDR1 and CDR2 are SQVTM and ANQGSEA. The CDR3 reads CSTRTGTGGLYGYTF. CDR3 in DNA: TGCAGCACTCGAACGGGGACAGGGGGCCTCTATGGCTACACCTTC. The full variable domain, rest sourced from reference TRBV29-1 and TRBJ1-2, is SAVISQKPSRDICQRGTSLTIQCQVDSQVTMMFWYRQQPGQSLTLIATANQGSEATYESGFVIDKFPISRPNLTFSTLTVSNMSPEDSSIYLCSTRTGTGGLYGYTFGSGTRLTVV.

V and J are TRBV6-5 and TRBJ2-1; D possibly corresponds to TRBD1 (6 bases). Germline lookup yields CDR1 MNHEY and CDR2 SVGAGI. V was trimmed by 1 base and J by 0 bases, leaving 10 bases between them. The CDR3 is 16 amino acids. The CDR3 bases are TGTGCCAGCAGTTACTTCACAGGGAGCTCCTACAATGAGCAGTTCTTC. Translation: CASSYFTGSSYNEQFF.

CDR3 sequence (DNA): TGTGCCAGCAGTTTAGCGGCGGGTCTGACTGAAGAGCAGTACTTC. The encoded protein is CASSLAAGLTEEQYF. V is TRBV27 and J is TRBJ2-7; possibly TRBD2 for D (5 bases). This CDR3 region has 15 residues. Germline CDR1 MNHEY, CDR2 SMNVEV (reference sequence). Trimming pared 2 bases from V and 7 bases from J, leaving 18 bases between.

This clone was seen only once. The CDR3 DNA follows: TGTGCCAGCAGCCCAAGACTAGCGGGGGGGCGGAATGAGCAGTTCTTC. This sequence encodes CASSPRLAGGRNEQFF. The chain joins TRBV11-3 to TRBJ2-1; 14 bases line up with TRBD2. The junction had 7 bases not matched to a gene; V was cut back by 5 bases and J by 7 bases. Germline assignment: CDR1 SGHNT and CDR2 YENEEA. The CDR3 covers 16 residues.

The chain links TRBV5-1 to TRBJ2-3; D tentatively reads TRBD1 or TRBD2 (5 bases each). Germline loops: CDR1 SGHRS, CDR2 YFSETQ. This CDR3 has 17 residues. The germline V and J ends were trimmed by 0 bases and 0 bases, with 14 bases remaining between them. The CDR3 nucleotides read TGCGCCAGCAGCTTGGGTTTCCGGGGCAATAGCACAGATACGCAGTATTTT. Translating gives CASSLGFRGNSTDTQYF.

The rearrangement uses TRBV5-1 and TRBJ2-3; TRBD2 might be the D (5 bases). Germline V gene sequence: CDR1 SGHRS, CDR2 YFSETQ. The length of the CDR3 is 15 residues. Trimming pared 4 bases from V and 2 bases from J, leaving 14 bases between. Here the CDR3 reads CASSGEGGYTDTQYF. The CDR3 nucleotides are TGCGCCAGCAGCGGCGAGGGCGGATACACAGATACGCAGTATTTT.

The chain uses TRBV12-5 and TRBJ2-3; D is unresolved. The CDR3 sequence is 14 residues long. Trimming left V 1 base short and J 4 bases short, with 9 bases between. From germline, CDR1 is LGHNT and CDR2 FRNRAP. The DNA of the CDR3 is TGTGCTAGTGGTTTGGCCCGAAGGCCAGATACGCAGTATTTT. It translates to CASGLARRPDTQYF.

This clone was detected only once. The chain combines TRBV13 with TRBJ1-2; tentatively, D is TRBD1 (6 bases). The ends were cut back, 3 bases at V and 6 bases at J, with 23 bases in the middle. The CDR3 covers 17 residues. The V gene's germline CDR1 is PRHDT and CDR2 FYEKMQ (reference sequence). The CDR3 coding sequence is TGTGCCAGCAGCTTCAGAATCCCTTCATGGGGGCAAAATGGCTACACCTTC. Translation: CASSFRIPSWGQNGYTF.

The chain has TRBV2 and TRBJ2-7; 8 bases match TRBD1. With V trimmed by 6 bases and J by 5 bases, 15 bases remained unmatched. This CDR3 is 16 amino acids long. CDR1 is SNHLY, CDR2 FYNNEI, per germline. CDR3 nucleotides: TGTGCCAGCAGCAGGATTCCGACAGGGGTGGTCAACGAGCAGTACTTC. It is translated as CASSRIPTGVVNEQYF.

The V gene is TRBV28, the J gene TRBJ1-3; D unclear. The CDR3 runs 17 residues. Trimming took off 5 bases at V and 0 bases at J, with 17 bases between the two ends. Germline values: CDR1 MDHEN, CDR2 SYDVKM. CDR3 sequence (DNA): TGTGCCAGCAGTACCCGAGGGTGGGAGTACTCTGGAAACACCATATATTTT. Its translation: CASSTRGWEYSGNTIYF.

This rearrangement joins TRBV27 to TRBJ2-7; 9 bases align to TRBD2. The germline gives CDR1 MNHEY, CDR2 SMNVEV (reference sequence). The trim removed 5 bases at V and 0 bases at J, leaving 11 bases unmatched. There are 17 residues in the CDR3. The CDR3 DNA follows: TGTGCCAGCAGTCTACTAAGGGTAGCGGGGGACTCCTACGAGCAGTACTTC. This encodes CASSLLRVAGDSYEQYF.

The chain is built from TRBV30 and TRBJ1-6; D gene unclear. The CDR3 covers 13 residues. Per germline, CDR1 GTSNPN and CDR2 SVGIG (reference sequence). Trimming took 5 bases from V and 2 from J, leaving 7 bases between them. The DNA of the CDR3 is TGTGCCTGGGGGCTTACCTATAATTCACCCCTCCACTTT. Amino acid sequence: CAWGLTYNSPLHF.

Only a few counts were recorded for this clone. This chain connects TRBV27 to TRBJ2-1; D not resolved. The CDR3 extends over 12 amino acids. Between the trimmed V and J ends, which lost 5 bases and 8 bases, there was a span of 10 bases. The germline CDR1 and CDR2 sequences are MNHEY and SMNVEV (reference sequence). In DNA, the CDR3 is TGTGCCAGCAGTCCCGGACGGCATGAGCAGTTCTTC. It translates to CASSPGRHEQFF.

This chain links TRBV6-5 with TRBJ2-5; D not certain. The CDR3 has 12 amino acids. CDR1 is MNHEY, CDR2 SVGAGI, per germline. Trimming took off 2 bases at V and 3 bases at J, with 4 bases between the two ends. This chain's CDR3 is CASSYTKETQYF. The CDR3, as DNA: TGTGCCAGCAGTTACACAAAAGAGACCCAGTACTTC.

J is TRBJ2-5 and V is TRBV11-2; TRBD2 matches 9 bases. The CDR3 runs 18 residues. The germline V gene has CDR1 SGHAT and CDR2 FQNNGV. The junction had 13 bases not matched to a gene; V was cut back by 1 base and J by 4 bases. CDR3 bases: TGTGCCAGCAGCTTAGCGTTAGCGGGGGCTTCGATTCGAGAGACCCAGTACTTC. Its translation is CASSLALAGASIRETQYF.

This chain links TRBV6-5 with TRBJ2-1; a weak D match, TRBD2 (5 bases). CDR1 and CDR2 from the germline V gene are MNHEY and SVGAGI. The ends were cut back, 3 bases at V and 7 bases at J, with 7 bases in the middle. The CDR3 consists of 12 residues. The CDR3 here is CASSYGGNEQFF. The CDR3, as DNA: TGTGCCAGCAGTTATGGCGGGAATGAGCAGTTCTTC.